These 2 T cell receptor beta chains were all obtained from the same sample, sequenced in a study of blood T cell repertoires in COVID-19. The data were produced by immunoSEQ multiplex PCR, yet TCRdb's version contains in-frame clones alone and is incomplete. The sample holds roughly 250,000 clones, approximately 83% seen once. Source material: peripheral blood. Every receptor here comes from a man aged 50 to 59 with active or convalescent COVID-19.

The V and J genes are TRBV15 and TRBJ2-5; 10 positions match TRBD1. V lost 1 base, J lost 4 bases, and 3 bases stayed unmatched. Germline CDR1 is LNHNV and CDR2 is YYDKDF (reference sequence). This CDR3 spans 15 amino acids. CDR3 bases: TGTGCCACCAGCAGAGGGGGACAGGGGTCAGAGACCCAGTACTTC. Translated: CATSRGGQGSETQYF.

The chain has TRBV7-9 and TRBJ1-6; D perhaps matches TRBD1 (6 bases). Germline V CDR1 and CDR2: SEHNR, FQNEAQ (reference sequence). Trimming pared 4 bases from V and 0 bases from J, leaving 13 bases between. This CDR3 is 17 amino acids long. This CDR3 is CASSSDSLSSYNSPLHF. The CDR3 region has the DNA TGTGCCAGCAGCTCGGACAGCCTGAGCTCCTATAATTCACCCCTCCACTTT.